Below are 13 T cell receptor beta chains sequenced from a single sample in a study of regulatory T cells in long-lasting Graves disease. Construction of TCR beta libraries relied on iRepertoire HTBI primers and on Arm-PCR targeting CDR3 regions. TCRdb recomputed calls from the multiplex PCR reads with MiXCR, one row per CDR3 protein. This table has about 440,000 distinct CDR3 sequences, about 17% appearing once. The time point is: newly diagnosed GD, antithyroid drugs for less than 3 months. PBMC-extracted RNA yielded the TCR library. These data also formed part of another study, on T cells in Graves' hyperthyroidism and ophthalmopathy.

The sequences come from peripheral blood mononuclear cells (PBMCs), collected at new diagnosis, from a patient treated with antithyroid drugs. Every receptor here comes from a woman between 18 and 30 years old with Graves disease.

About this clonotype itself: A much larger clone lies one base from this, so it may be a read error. The CDR3 DNA follows: TGTGCCAGCAGTTTAACAGGGGTCAATACAGATACGCAGTATTTT. Its protein product is CASSLTGVNTDTQYF. The chain is built from TRBV27 and TRBJ2-3, with 7 positions matching TRBD1. The CDR3 is made up of 15 amino acids. CDR1 is MNHEY and CDR2 is SMNVEV in the germline V gene (reference sequence). The V gene end was trimmed by 2 bases and the J gene end by 3 bases; junction bases not matched to a gene: 5.

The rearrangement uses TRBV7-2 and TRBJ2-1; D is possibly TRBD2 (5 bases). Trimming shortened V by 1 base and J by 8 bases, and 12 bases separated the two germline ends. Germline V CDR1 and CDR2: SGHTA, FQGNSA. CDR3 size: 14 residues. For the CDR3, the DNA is TGTGCCAGCAGCTTAGTTTCGGGTAGCGATGAGCAGTTCTTC. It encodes CASSLVSGSDEQFF.

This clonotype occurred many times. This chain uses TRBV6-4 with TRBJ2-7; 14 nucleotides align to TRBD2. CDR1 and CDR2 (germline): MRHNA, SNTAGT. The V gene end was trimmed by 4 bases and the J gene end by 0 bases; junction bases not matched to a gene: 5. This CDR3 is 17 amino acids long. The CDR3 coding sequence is TGTGCCAGCAGTGGACTAGCGGGAGGGCCGGGCTCCTACGAGCAGTACTTC. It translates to CASSGLAGGPGSYEQYF.

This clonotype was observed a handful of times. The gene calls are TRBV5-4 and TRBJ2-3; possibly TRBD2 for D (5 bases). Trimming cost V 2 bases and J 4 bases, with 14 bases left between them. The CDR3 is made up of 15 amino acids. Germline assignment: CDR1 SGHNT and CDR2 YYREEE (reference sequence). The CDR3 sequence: CASSFLGVTADTQYF. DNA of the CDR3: TGTGCCAGCAGCTTTTTGGGAGTTACGGCAGATACGCAGTATTTT.

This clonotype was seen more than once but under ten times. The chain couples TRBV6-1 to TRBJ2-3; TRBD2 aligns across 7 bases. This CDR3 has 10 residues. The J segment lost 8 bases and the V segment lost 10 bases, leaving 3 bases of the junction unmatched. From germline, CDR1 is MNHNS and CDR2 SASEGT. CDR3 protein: CATTGGTQYF. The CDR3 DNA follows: TGTGCCACTACGGGGGGTACGCAGTATTTT.

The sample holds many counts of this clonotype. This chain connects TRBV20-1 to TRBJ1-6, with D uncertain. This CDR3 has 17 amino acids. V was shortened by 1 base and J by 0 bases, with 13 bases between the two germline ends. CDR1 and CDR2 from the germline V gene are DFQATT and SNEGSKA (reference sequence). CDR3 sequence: CSARVGHLSSYNSPLHF. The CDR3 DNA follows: TGCAGTGCTAGAGTGGGCCATCTTAGCTCCTATAATTCACCCCTCCACTTT.

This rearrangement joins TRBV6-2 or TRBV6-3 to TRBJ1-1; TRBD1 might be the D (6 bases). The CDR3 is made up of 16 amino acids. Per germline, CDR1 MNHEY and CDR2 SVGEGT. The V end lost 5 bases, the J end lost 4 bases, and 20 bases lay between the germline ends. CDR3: CASSETVTGWSTEAFF. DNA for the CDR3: TGTGCCAGCAGTGAAACGGTAACAGGGTGGAGCACTGAAGCTTTCTTT.

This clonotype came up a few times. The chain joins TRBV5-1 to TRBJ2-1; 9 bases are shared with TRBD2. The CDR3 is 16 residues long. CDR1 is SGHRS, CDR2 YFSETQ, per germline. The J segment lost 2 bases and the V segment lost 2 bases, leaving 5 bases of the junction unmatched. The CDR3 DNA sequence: TGCGCCAGCAGCTTTTTAGCGGGAGCTCCCTACAATGAGCAGTTCTTC. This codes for CASSFLAGAPYNEQFF.

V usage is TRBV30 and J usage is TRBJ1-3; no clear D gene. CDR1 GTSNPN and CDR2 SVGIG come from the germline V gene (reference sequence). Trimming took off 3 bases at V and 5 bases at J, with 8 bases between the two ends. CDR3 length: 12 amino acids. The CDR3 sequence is CAWRGVRNTIYF. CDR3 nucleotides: TGTGCCTGGAGGGGTGTTCGAAACACCATATATTTT.

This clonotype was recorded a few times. The CDR3 region has the DNA TGCGCCAGCAAAGGGACAGGGGAACGGTACGAGCAGTACTTC. Its translation: CASKGTGERYEQYF. The V and J genes are TRBV10-2 and TRBJ2-7; 10 nucleotides match TRBD1. V lost 7 bases and J lost 4; bases outside the gene matches: 7. The germline gives CDR1 WSHSY, CDR2 SAAADI. This CDR3 has 14 amino acids.

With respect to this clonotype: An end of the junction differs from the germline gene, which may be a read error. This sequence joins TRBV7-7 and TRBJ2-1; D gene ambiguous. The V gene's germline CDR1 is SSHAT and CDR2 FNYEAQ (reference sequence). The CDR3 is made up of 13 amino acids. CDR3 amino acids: CASSLEHGDEQFF. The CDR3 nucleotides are TGTGCTAGCAGCTTAGAACACGGCGATGAGCAGTTCTTC.

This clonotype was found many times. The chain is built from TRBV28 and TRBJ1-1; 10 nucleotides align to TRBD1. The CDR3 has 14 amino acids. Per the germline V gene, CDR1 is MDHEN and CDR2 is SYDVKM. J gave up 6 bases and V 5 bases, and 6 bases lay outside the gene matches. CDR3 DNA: TGTGCCAGCAGTGCCGGGACAGGGGTTTCTGAAGCTTTCTTT. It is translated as CASSAGTGVSEAFF. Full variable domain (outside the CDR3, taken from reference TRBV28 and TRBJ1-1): DVKVTQSSRYLVKRTGEKVFLECVQDMDHENMFWYRQDPGLGLRLIYFSYDVKMKEKGDIPEGYSVSREKKERFSLILESASTNQTSMYLCASSAGTGVSEAFFGQGTRLTVV.

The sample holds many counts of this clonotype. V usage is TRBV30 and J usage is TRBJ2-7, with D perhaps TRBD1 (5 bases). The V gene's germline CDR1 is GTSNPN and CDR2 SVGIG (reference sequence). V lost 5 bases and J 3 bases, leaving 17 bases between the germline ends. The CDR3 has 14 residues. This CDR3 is CAWQNPDRSYEQYF. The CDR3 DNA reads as TGTGCCTGGCAAAACCCCGACAGAAGCTACGAGCAGTACTTC. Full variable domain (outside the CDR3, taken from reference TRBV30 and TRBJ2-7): SQTIHQWPATLVQPVGSPLSLECTVEGTSNPNLYWYRQAAGRGLQLLFYSVGIGQISSEVPQNLSASRPQDRQFILSSKKLLLSDSGFYLCAWQNPDRSYEQYFGPGTRLTVT.